This TCR beta chain is from a study of tumor and adjacent non-tumor tissue in lung cancer. In the study overall: Histology: eleven to twelve adenocarcinoma, a couple of squamous cell carcinoma, 1 small cell lung cancer. Stage I to III disease affected 10 men and a handful of women aged about 31 to 80.

TCRbeta libraries were built with three rounds of nested PCR, modified from ARM-PCR. Using its own MiXCR run on the multiplex PCR reads, TCRdb lists one record per CDR3 protein. This sample yields tens of thousands of distinct CDR3 sequences, of which about 61% are seen a single time; under 35% belongs to the top ten. CDR3 length: 15 amino acids. Germline assignment: CDR1 SGHAT and CDR2 FQNNGV. RNA was extracted from bulk tissue without any cell sorting. This non-tumor lung sample came from over 3 cm beyond the tumor edge. Chemotherapy-naive patients with new lung cancer underwent thoracic surgery in China, August–November 2014. Note on this clonotype: At one end the junction does not follow the germline gene, possibly because of a read error.

The TCR was taken from a man between 65 and 79 years old with non-small cell lung cancer. What was sequenced was distant non-tumor lung tissue. This chain uses TRBV11-2 with TRBJ2-7, with D perhaps matching TRBD2 (7 bases). The CDR3 is CANSLEGGGRYEQYF. The CDR3 DNA reads TGTGCCAACAGCTTAGAGGGCGGGGGCCGATACGAGCAGTACTTC.